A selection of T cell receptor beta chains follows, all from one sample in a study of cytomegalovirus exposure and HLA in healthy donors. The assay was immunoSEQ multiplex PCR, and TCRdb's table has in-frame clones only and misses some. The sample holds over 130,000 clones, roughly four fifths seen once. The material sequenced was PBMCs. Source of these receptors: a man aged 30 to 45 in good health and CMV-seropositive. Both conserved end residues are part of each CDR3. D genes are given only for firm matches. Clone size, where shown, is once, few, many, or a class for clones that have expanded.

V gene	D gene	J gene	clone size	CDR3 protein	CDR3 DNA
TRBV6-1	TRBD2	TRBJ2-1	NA	CASITGLAWNEQFF	TGTGCCAGCATAACGGGACTAGCGTGGAATGAGCAGTTCTTC
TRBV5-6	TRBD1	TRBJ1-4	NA	CASSRTGRNEKLFF	TGTGCCAGCAGCCGGACAGGACGCAATGAAAAACTGTTTTTT
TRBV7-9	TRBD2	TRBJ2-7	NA	CASSLVGPSGGGEQYF	TGTGCCAGCAGCTTAGTGGGGCCTAGCGGGGGGGGCGAGCAGTACTTC
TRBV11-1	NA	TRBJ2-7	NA	CASSPEATDYEQYF	TGTGCCAGCAGCCCAGAGGCGACAGACTACGAGCAGTACTTC
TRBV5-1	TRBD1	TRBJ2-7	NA	CASSNPGTGYYEQYF	TGCGCCAGCTCCAATCCCGGGACAGGGTACTACGAGCAGTACTTC
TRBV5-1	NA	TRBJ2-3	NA	CASSPSGSSTDTQYF	TGCGCCAGCAGCCCGTCCGGTTCTAGCACAGATACGCAGTATTTT
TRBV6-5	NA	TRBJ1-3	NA	CASSYGPRAGNTIYF	TGTGCCAGCAGTTATGGTCCCCGAGCTGGAAACACCATATATTTT
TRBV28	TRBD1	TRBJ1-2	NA	CASRTPGTGSLYGYTF	TGTGCCAGCAGAACACCCGGGACAGGGAGTTTATATGGCTACACCTTC
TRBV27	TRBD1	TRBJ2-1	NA	CASRVPRGQGDNEQFF	TGTGCCAGCAGAGTCCCCAGGGGACAGGGCGACAATGAGCAGTTCTTC
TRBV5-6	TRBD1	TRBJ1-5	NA	CASSLDRGINQPQHF	TGTGCCAGCAGCTTAGACAGGGGAATCAATCAGCCCCAGCATTTT
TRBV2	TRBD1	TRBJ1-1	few	CASCTDREVRAEAFF	TGTGCCAGCTGCACTGACAGGGAAGTTCGCGCTGAAGCTTTCTTT
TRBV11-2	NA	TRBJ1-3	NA	CASSLWASGNTIYF	TGTGCCAGCAGCTTATGGGCGAGCGGAAACACCATATATTTT